This T cell receptor beta chain was found in a study of blood T cell repertoires in COVID-19. On the study more broadly: There were acute and convalescent COVID-19 samples, and they came from the United States, Italy and Spain. PBMCs, B-cell-depleted T cells, or T cells were the source of the cDNA or gDNA that made up the material.

Authors' data handling: Reference gene primers were amplified, and this amplification served to estimate nucleated cell counts. Some clones are missing from TCRdb's copy, which holds only in-frame ones; the method was immunoSEQ multiplex PCR. V and J calls and clone size are as listed in that table; D and trimming were resolved from the DNA. This repertoire shows around 38,000 clones, about 85% found once; its top ten account for under 5%. This clone was seen once. This receptor was taken from a man aged 60-69 years with COVID-19, enrolled during active disease. Sequencing input: peripheral blood.

CDR3 sequence: CASRPPGLKTYNEQFF. CDR3 nucleotide sequence: TGTGCCAGCAGGCCTCCGGGACTAAAGACCTACAATGAGCAGTTCTTC. This sequence joins TRBV11-2 and TRBJ2-1; 7 bases are a match to TRBD2. J lost 2 bases, V lost 6 bases, and 10 bases had no gene match. The germline V gene encodes CDR1 SGHAT and CDR2 FQNNGV. The CDR3 extends over 16 amino acids.